This TCR beta chain was captured by sequencing in a study of breast tumors, draining lymph nodes, adjacent tissues. General study findings and limits: Tumors had less TCR diversity than lymph nodes, more than nontumor tissue. That most tumor T cells come from lymph nodes remained unproven. Luminal-like breast cancer showed significantly greater tumor-nontumor repertoire similarity than basal-like breast cancer did.

TCRdb used MiXCR to reprocess the multiplex PCR reads, holding one entry per CDR3 protein. In the table there are 200,000 or so distinct CDR3 sequences, approximately 33% of which are singletons. The length of the CDR3 is 13 residues. Trimming left V 1 base short and J 5 bases short, with 7 bases between. Germline V gene lookup returns CDR1 SEHNR and CDR2 FQNEAQ (reference sequence). This clonotype was seen ten or more times. Its antigen is unidentified. Breast cancer patients provided tissue from their axillary draining lymph nodes. This chain connects TRBV7-9 to TRBJ2-3; D gene ambiguous. This clonotype originated in a female donor with breast cancer. Some clones in this sample may be carry-over from other donors' samples. The sample consisted of axillary lymph node tissue. In DNA, the CDR3 is TGTGCCAGCAGCTTAGAAGGGATAGATACGCAGTATTTT. As protein: CASSLEGIDTQYF.